Below, 7 T cell receptor beta chains from the same sample are listed, as sequenced in a study of OX40 agonist ivuxolimab in advanced cancers. TCRdb's table, derived via immunoSEQ multiplex PCR, lists solely in-frame clones and lacks some. Of around 70,000 clones listed, roughly 80% were seen once; the top ten hold less than 6.5%. The sequencing here drew on CD4+ or CD8+ T cells sorted from blood, taken in a trial of the OX40 agonist ivuxolimab. The receptors stem from an adult with an advanced solid tumor such as melanoma, head and neck, liver or kidney cancer.

This clone was detected only a few times. Written as DNA, the CDR3 is TGTGCCAGCAGCCGAATCGGGACAGGCTCATACGAGCAGTACGTC. Its protein product is CASSRIGTGSYEQYV. The V gene is TRBV14, the J gene TRBJ2-7, with TRBD1 identical over 8 bases. The CDR3 length is 15 residues. Germline V gene lookup returns CDR1 SGHDN and CDR2 FVKESK. V lost 4 bases to trimming and J lost 4 bases; unmatched junction nucleotides: 9.

The V call is TRBV6-5, the J call TRBJ2-7; D remains unclear. The CDR3 is 10 amino acids. In germline, CDR1 is MNHEY, CDR2 SVGAGI. V gave up 10 bases and J gave up 6 bases, with 10 bases separating them. CDR3 residues: CATAQSEQYF. The CDR3 region has the DNA TGTGCCACCGCCCAAAGCGAGCAGTACTTC.

The chain has TRBV27 and TRBJ1-5, with 10 positions matching TRBD1. This CDR3 has 16 residues. Trimming at V came to 0 bases and at J to 7 bases, leaving 6 bases not matched to a gene. The germline V gene encodes CDR1 MNHEY and CDR2 SMNVEV (reference sequence). The CDR3 loop is CASSLSGQGFRQPQHF. In DNA form, the CDR3 reads TGTGCCAGCAGTTTATCGGGACAGGGGTTTCGGCAGCCCCAGCATTTT.

The table lists this clone with a few counts. This chain connects TRBV14 to TRBJ2-4; maybe TRBD1 (5 bases). This CDR3 is 17 amino acids long. The germline V gene has CDR1 SGHDN and CDR2 FVKESK. V was cut by 4 bases and J by 2 bases, with 18 bases left in between. CDR3 sequence: CASSPTGPMVSKNIQYF. CDR3 in DNA: TGTGCCAGCAGCCCAACAGGCCCCATGGTTTCCAAAAACATTCAGTACTTC.

This clone was detected once. This rearrangement joins TRBV7-5 to TRBJ2-1; TRBD2, the table's D call, was not compared with the DNA. TRBV7-5 is designated a pseudogene. There are 18 residues in the CDR3. The CDR3 coding sequence is TGTGCCAGAAGCTTAGATGCGACTAGCGTCCCCTCCTACAATGAGCAGTTCTTC. Its protein is CARSLDATSVPSYNEQFF.

The rearrangement joins TRBV4-1 to TRBJ2-1; TRBD1 matches 8 bases. With V trimmed by 1 base and J by 7 bases, 12 bases remained unmatched. Germline V gives CDR1 MGHRA, CDR2 YSYEKL. The CDR3 loop spans 17 amino acids. This CDR3 reads CASSQVAVLDRVNEQFF. The CDR3 DNA follows: TGCGCCAGCAGCCAAGTGGCGGTACTGGACAGGGTGAATGAGCAGTTCTTC.

V and J are TRBV2 and TRBJ2-5, with 12 bases lining up with TRBD2. V lost 6 bases, J lost 5 bases, and 7 bases stayed unmatched. Germline CDR1 SNHLY, CDR2 FYNNEI. The CDR3 loop spans 15 amino acids. As DNA, the CDR3 is TGTGCCAGCAGGCGGACTAGCGGGATGTGGGAGACCCAGTACTTC. Translated: CASRRTSGMWETQYF.